This TCR beta chain is from a study of blood T cell repertoires in COVID-19. Study summary: T cells, B-cell-depleted T cells, or PBMCs provided the cDNA or gDNA that served as material.

The protocol was immunoSEQ multiplex PCR, while the TCRdb copy is restricted to in-frame clones and leaves out a portion. The repertoire holds 350,000 to 450,000 clones, about nine tenths seen once, with roughly 0.86% in the top ten. Trimming stripped 5 bases from V and 7 bases from J, with 14 bases between. The CDR3 totals 13 residues. Germline lookup yields CDR1 SGHAT and CDR2 FQDESV (reference sequence). The sequence was collected from a woman aged 40-49 years who had been exposed to COVID-19. The specimen sequenced was PBMCs or T cells enriched from blood (not recorded which). The V gene is TRBV11-1, the J gene TRBJ1-1; D remains ambiguous. The CDR3 is CASSLESRGEAFF. The DNA for the CDR3 is TGTGCCAGCAGCCTCGAGTCCCGAGGTGAAGCTTTCTTT.